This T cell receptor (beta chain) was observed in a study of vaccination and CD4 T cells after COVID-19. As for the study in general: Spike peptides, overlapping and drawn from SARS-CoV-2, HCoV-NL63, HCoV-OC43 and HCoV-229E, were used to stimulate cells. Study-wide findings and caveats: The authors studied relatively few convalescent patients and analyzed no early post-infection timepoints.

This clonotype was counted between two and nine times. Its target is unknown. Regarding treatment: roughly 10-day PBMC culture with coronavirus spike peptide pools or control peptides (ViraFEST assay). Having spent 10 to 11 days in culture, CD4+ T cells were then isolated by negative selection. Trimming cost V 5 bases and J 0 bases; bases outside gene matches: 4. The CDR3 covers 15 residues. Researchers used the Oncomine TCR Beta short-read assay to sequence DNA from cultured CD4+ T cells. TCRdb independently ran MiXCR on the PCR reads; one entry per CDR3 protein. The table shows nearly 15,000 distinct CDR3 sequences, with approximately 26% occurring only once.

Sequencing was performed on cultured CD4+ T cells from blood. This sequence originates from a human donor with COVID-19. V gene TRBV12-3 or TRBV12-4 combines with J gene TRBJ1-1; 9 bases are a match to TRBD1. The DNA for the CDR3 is TGTGCCAGCAGTCTGGGACAGGGCATGAACACTGAAGCTTTCTTT. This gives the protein CASSLGQGMNTEAFF.